The 5 T cell receptor beta chains below all came from one sample that was sequenced in a study of blood T cells in healthy people across ages. Then a second PCR, running about 6 to 12 cycles, was carried out with a sample-barcoded 5' primer and a J-beta primer mix. Each CDR3 protein is one row after TCRdb ran MiXCR on the 5' RACE reads. The profile shows about a million distinct CDR3 sequences, 45% to 60% of them singletons. The specimen sequenced was blood. The receptors were sampled from a woman in her fifties or sixties in good health.

This clonotype showed up just once. V and J are TRBV30 and TRBJ2-5; 10 bases are shared with TRBD2. CDR1 is GTSNPN and CDR2 is SVGIG in the germline V gene (reference sequence). Trimming took 5 bases from V and 2 from J; bases not matched to a gene: 8. The CDR3 has 15 residues. In DNA, the CDR3 is TGTGCCTGGGGCTCCGGGACTAGCGTACAAGAGACCCAGTACTTC. It yields the protein CAWGSGTSVQETQYF.

The V call is TRBV29-1, the J call TRBJ1-1; TRBD1 might be the D (5 bases). Trimming pared 7 bases from V and 0 bases from J, leaving 9 bases between. Germline CDR1 SQVTM, CDR2 ANQGSEA. CDR3 length equals 12 residues. The CDR3 nucleotides read TGCAGCGCGACGGGGGTGAACACTGAAGCTTTCTTT. This translates into CSATGVNTEAFF.

The chain is built from TRBV3-1 and TRBJ2-7; D not certain. CDR1 LGHDT and CDR2 YNNKEL come from the germline V gene (reference sequence). The CDR3 consists of 13 residues. V lost 7 bases and J lost 3, with 13 bases in between. The CDR3 is CASTKNTNYEQYF. As DNA, the CDR3 is TGTGCCAGCACCAAGAACACCAACTACGAGCAGTACTTC.

The CDR3 DNA reads as TGTGCCAGCAGCGGACTACAGGGCCTCGGGAATTCACCCCTCCACTTT. This gives the protein CASSGLQGLGNSPLHF. The rearrangement uses TRBV9 and TRBJ1-6; the D gene is possibly TRBD1 (6 bases). With 3 bases removed from V and 7 bases from J, the gap between germline ends came to 17 bases. This CDR3 has 16 residues. CDR1 is SGDLS, CDR2 YYNGEE, per germline.

The V call is TRBV5-5, the J call TRBJ2-7; unclear D gene. Trimming left V 6 bases short and J 3 bases short, with 16 bases between. Germline CDR1 SGHKS, CDR2 YYEKEE (reference sequence). This CDR3 comprises 14 residues. As DNA, the CDR3 is TGTGCCAGCATCCCGCCCCGAGCAAACTACGAGCAGTACTTC. Residues: CASIPPRANYEQYF. The complete variable domain, with remaining parts taken from reference TRBV5-5 and TRBJ2-7, reads DAGVTQSPTHLIKTRGQQVTLRCSPISGHKSVSWYQQVLGQGPQFIFQYYEKEERGRGNFPDRFSARQFPNYSSELNVNALLLGDSALYLCASIPPRANYEQYFGPGTRLTVT.